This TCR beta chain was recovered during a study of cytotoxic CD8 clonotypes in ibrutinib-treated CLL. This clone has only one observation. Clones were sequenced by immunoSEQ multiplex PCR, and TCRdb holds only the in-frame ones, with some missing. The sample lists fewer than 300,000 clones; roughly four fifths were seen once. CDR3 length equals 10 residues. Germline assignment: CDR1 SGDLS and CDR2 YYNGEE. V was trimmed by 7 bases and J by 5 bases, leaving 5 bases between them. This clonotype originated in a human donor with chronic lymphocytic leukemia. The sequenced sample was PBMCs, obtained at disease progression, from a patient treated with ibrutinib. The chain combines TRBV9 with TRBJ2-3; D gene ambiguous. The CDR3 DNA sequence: TGTGCCAGCCGAGGAGATACGCAGTATTTT. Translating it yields CASRGDTQYF.